This is a list of T cell receptor beta chains from one sample in a study of cytomegalovirus exposure and HLA in healthy donors. Sequencing was performed with immunoSEQ multiplex PCR; in TCRdb, only in-frame clones are kept and a portion is missing. This sample has 170,000 or so clones; less than 90% occur once, and the top ten carry around 6.6%. Sequenced input: PBMCs. All receptors come from a male donor in good health and CMV-seropositive. Both conserved end residues are part of each CDR3. A D gene is named only where the DNA matches it firmly. Only some rows state a clone size, as once, few, many or a class for expanded clones.

clone_size j_call d_call v_call cdr3_aa cdr3_nt
- TRBJ1-2 TRBD1 TRBV2 CASSEGQGGVRGYTF TGTGCCAGCAGTGAAGGACAGGGGGGGGTTAGGGGCTACACCTTC
- TRBJ2-7 - TRBV5-4 CASSPTGDYEQYF TGTGCCAGCAGCCCAACAGGTGATTACGAGCAGTACTTC
few TRBJ2-5 TRBD2 TRBV11-3 CASSPKERGQETQYF TGTGCCAGCAGCCCCAAGGAGCGGGGCCAAGAGACCCAGTACTTC
once TRBJ2-7 TRBD2 TRBV5-1 CASSFLAGAANEQYF TGCGCCAGCAGCTTCCTAGCGGGAGCCGCCAACGAGCAGTACTTC
- TRBJ1-2 TRBD1 TRBV18 CASSRAGGNYGYTF TGTGCCAGCTCACGGGCAGGGGGTAACTATGGCTACACCTTC
few TRBJ2-3 TRBD2 TRBV4-3 CASSLETRTSGRVWDTQYF TGCGCCAGCAGCTTAGAGACCCGGACTAGCGGGAGAGTCTGGGATACGCAGTATTTT
few TRBJ2-2 - TRBV6-5 CASSYSIGQNTGELFF TGTGCCAGCAGTTACTCGATTGGCCAGAACACCGGGGAGCTGTTTTTT
- TRBJ2-2 TRBD1 TRBV7-2 CASSLVTLGQGNTGELFF TGTGCCAGCAGCTTAGTGACGCTGGGACAGGGCAACACCGGGGAGCTGTTTTTT
- TRBJ2-5 - TRBV7-3 CASSLKGGAQYF TGTGCCAGCAGCTTAAAGGGCGGGGCCCAGTACTTC
- TRBJ2-5 TRBD1 TRBV6-1 CASSEAGQGAGEQYF TGTGCCAGCAGTGAAGCAGGGCAGGGGGCGGGTGAGCAGTACTTC
- TRBJ2-2 TRBD2 TRBV7-9 CSSSHLAGANTGELFF TGTTCCAGCAGCCACCTAGCGGGAGCGAACACCGGGGAGCTGTTTTTT
- TRBJ1-1 TRBD1 TRBV6-5 CASSYGTGMNTEAFF TGTGCCAGCAGTTACGGGACAGGGATGAACACTGAAGCTTTCTTT
once TRBJ2-5 TRBD1 TRBV25-1 CASGKGDSQETQYF TGTGCCAGCGGCAAAGGGGACAGTCAAGAGACCCAGTACTTC
- TRBJ2-7 TRBD2 TRBV6-5 CASSSSRLAGDRYF TGTGCCAGCAGTTCCTCCCGGCTAGCGGGAGACCGGTACTTC
- TRBJ1-5 - TRBV7-9 CSSSSGGVNQPQHF TGTTCCAGCAGCTCCGGAGGGGTCAATCAGCCCCAGCATTTT
- TRBJ2-7 TRBD1 TRBV7-8 CASRPRGLYEQYF TGTGCCAGCAGGCCTAGGGGGCTCTACGAGCAGTACTTC
few TRBJ1-1 - TRBV18 CASSPVAGNTEAFF TGTGCCAGCTCACCGGTCGCGGGGAACACTGAAGCTTTCTTT
- TRBJ2-3 TRBD1 TRBV28 CATQYRGKDTQYF TGTGCCACACAATACAGGGGGAAAGATACGCAGTATTTT
- TRBJ1-4 - TRBV6-5 CASGGTNEKLFF TGTGCCAGCGGGGGGACTAATGAAAAACTGTTTTTT
- TRBJ2-1 TRBD2 TRBV28 CASSLPAGGGYNEQFF TGTGCCAGCAGTTTACCGGCGGGAGGGGGATACAATGAGCAGTTCTTC
- TRBJ2-2 TRBD1 TRBV18 CASSPPGTGSRNGELFF TGTGCCAGCTCACCACCTGGGACAGGGAGTCGGAACGGGGAGCTGTTTTTT
few TRBJ1-6 - TRBV5-4 CASSFQGFSSPLHF TGTGCCAGCAGCTTCCAGGGTTTCTCTTCACCCCTCCACTTT
- TRBJ2-7 TRBD2 TRBV6-1 CASRWGGTTPEQYF TGTGCCAGCAGGTGGGGGGGAACCACTCCCGAGCAGTACTTC
- TRBJ2-7 - TRBV6-5 CASKRLRVGAYEQYF TGTGCCAGCAAACGACTCAGGGTAGGAGCCTACGAGCAGTACTTC
- TRBJ2-7 TRBD2 TRBV9 CASSLGTSGAGNRGYEQYF TGTGCCAGCAGCTTGGGGACTAGCGGGGCCGGGAACCGGGGGTACGAGCAGTACTTC
- TRBJ1-5 - TRBV25-1 CASSDIGNQPQHF TGTGCCAGCAGTGATATTGGCAATCAGCCCCAGCATTTT
- TRBJ1-2 TRBD1 TRBV5-1 CASSPQGEGYGYTF TGCGCCAGCAGCCCACAGGGGGAGGGCTATGGCTACACCTTC
- TRBJ2-2 - TRBV25-1 CASSRTSSKTGELFF TGTGCCAGCAGTAGGACTTCCTCGAAGACCGGGGAGCTGTTTTTT
- TRBJ1-5 - TRBV19 CASSIDAGRRQPQHF TGTGCCAGTAGTATAGATGCAGGGCGTCGACAGCCCCAGCATTTT
- TRBJ2-1 - TRBV20-1 CSARISSEQFF TGCAGTGCTAGAATCTCTAGTGAGCAGTTCTTC
- TRBJ1-5 TRBD1 TRBV7-2 CASSFQGAQNQPQHF TGTGCCAGCAGCTTCCAGGGGGCCCAAAATCAGCCCCAGCATTTT
- TRBJ1-5 - TRBV5-5 CASSLYPGGIQPQHF TGTGCCAGCAGCTTGTATCCCGGAGGGATTCAGCCCCAGCATTTT
- TRBJ1-6 - TRBV7-9 CASSLEQGYSPLHF TGTGCCAGCAGCTTAGAACAGGGTTATTCACCCCTCCACTTT
- TRBJ2-7 - TRBV19 CASSTLASSSYEQYF TGTGCCAGTAGTACCCTAGCGTCGAGCTCCTACGAGCAGTACTTC
once TRBJ2-1 TRBD1 TRBV2 CASSQKRAGQGRYNEQFF TGTGCCAGCAGCCAAAAACGAGCCGGACAGGGGAGGTACAATGAGCAGTTCTTC
- TRBJ1-2 TRBD1 TRBV5-4 CASSPDRVGGYTF TGTGCCAGCAGCCCAGACAGGGTCGGTGGCTACACCTTC
- TRBJ2-5 - TRBV15 CATSREARETQYF TGTGCCACCAGCAGAGAAGCCCGAGAGACCCAGTACTTC
- TRBJ2-1 - TRBV25-1 CAIDTGESSYNEQFF TGTGCCATCGACACCGGGGAAAGCTCCTACAATGAGCAGTTCTTC
once TRBJ2-1 TRBD2 TRBV4-3 CASSQDPALAGGPSNEQFF TGCGCCAGCAGCCAAGATCCGGCCCTAGCGGGAGGGCCCAGCAATGAGCAGTTCTTC
- TRBJ2-1 - TRBV23-1 CASSQAGQIYNEQFF TGCGCCAGCAGTCAAGCGGGACAGATTTACAATGAGCAGTTCTTC
- TRBJ2-7 TRBD1 TRBV7-9 CASVDRGHYEQYF TGTGCCAGCGTTGACAGGGGGCACTACGAGCAGTACTTC
- TRBJ2-3 TRBD2 TRBV28 CASSSSGTSDTQYF TGTGCCAGCAGTTCGTCCGGGACTAGCGATACGCAGTATTTT